Sequencing of this TCR beta chain was carried out in a study of CD8 T cells in ankylosing spondylitis. The study's findings and limits: Within matched ankylosing spondylitis synovial fluid, disease-linked clones were reportedly significantly enriched.

In this sample, this clonotype turned up many times. No antigen is known for it. Generation of TCR beta libraries employed quantitative 5'-RACE incorporating molecular barcodes. From the 5' RACE reads, TCRdb called clonotypes with MiXCR, one entry per CDR3 protein. This table has 350,000 or so distinct CDR3 sequences, 14% to 15% appearing once. What was sequenced was blood, either unsorted or a sorted T cell fraction (not recorded which). The origin of this receptor is a male donor with ankylosing spondylitis or in good health (not recorded which).

DNA for the CDR3: TGTGCCATCAGTGACGCTAGCGGGGGGACCTACAATGAGCAGTTCTTC. Its protein product is CAISDASGGTYNEQFF. The chain combines TRBV10-3 with TRBJ2-1; 11 bases line up with TRBD2. Trimming took 3 bases from V and 2 from J; bases not matched to a gene: 3. The CDR3 contains 16 residues. CDR1 and CDR2 from the germline V gene are ENHRY and SYGVKD.